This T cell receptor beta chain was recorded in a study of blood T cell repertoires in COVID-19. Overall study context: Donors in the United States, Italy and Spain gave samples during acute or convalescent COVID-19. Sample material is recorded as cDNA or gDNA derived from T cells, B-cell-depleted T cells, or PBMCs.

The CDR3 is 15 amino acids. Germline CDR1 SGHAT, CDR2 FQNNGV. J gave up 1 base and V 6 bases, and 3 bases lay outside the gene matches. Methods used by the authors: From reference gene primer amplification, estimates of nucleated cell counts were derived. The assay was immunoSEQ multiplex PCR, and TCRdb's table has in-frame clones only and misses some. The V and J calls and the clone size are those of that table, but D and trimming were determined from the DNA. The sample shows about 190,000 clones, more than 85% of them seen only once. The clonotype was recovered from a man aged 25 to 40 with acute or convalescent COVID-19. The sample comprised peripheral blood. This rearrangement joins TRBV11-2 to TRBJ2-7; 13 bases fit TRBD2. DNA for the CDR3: TGTGCCAGCAGTTTGGGACTAGCGGGGTCCTACGAGCAGTACTTC. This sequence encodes CASSLGLAGSYEQYF.